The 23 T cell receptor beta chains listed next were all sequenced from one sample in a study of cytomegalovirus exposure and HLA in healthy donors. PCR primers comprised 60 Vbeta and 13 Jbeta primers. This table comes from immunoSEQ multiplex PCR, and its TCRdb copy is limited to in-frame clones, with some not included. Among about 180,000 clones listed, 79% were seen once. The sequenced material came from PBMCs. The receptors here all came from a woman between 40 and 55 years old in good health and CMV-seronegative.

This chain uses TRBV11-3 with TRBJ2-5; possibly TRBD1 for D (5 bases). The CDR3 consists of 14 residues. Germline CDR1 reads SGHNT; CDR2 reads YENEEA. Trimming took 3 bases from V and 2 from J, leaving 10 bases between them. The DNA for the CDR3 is TGTGCCAGCAGCTTGACAGCCCTTCAAGAGACCCAGTACTTC. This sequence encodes CASSLTALQETQYF.

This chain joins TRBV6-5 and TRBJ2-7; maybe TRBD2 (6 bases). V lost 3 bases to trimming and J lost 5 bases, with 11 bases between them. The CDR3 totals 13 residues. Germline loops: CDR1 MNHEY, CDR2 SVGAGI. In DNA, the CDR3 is TGTGCCAGCAGTTATACCGGGAGTAACGAGCAGTACTTC. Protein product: CASSYTGSNEQYF.

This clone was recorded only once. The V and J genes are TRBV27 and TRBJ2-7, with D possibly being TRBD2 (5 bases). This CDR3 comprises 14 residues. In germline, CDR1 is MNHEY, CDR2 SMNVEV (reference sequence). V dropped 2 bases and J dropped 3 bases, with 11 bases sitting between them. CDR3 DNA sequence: TGTGCCAGCAGTTTACGGGGAACTATCTACGAGCAGTACTTC. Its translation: CASSLRGTIYEQYF.

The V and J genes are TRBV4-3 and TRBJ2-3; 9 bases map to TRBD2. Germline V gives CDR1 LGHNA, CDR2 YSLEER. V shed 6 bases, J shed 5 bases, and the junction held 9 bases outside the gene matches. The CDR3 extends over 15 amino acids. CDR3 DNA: TGCGCCAGCAGTCTAGGCGGGAGGGCCTTAGATACGCAGTATTTT. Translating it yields CASSLGGRALDTQYF.

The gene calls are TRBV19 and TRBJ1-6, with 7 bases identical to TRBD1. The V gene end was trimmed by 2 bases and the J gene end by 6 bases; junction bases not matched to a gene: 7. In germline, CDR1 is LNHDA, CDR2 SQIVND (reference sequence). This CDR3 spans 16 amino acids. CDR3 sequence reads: CASSIIGDSLNSPLHF. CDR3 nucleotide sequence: TGTGCCAGTAGTATAATCGGGGACAGTCTTAATTCACCCCTCCACTTT.

The CDR3 sequence: CAWSGTGSVNEQYF. Here the CDR3 DNA reads TGTGCCTGGAGTGGGACAGGGAGCGTCAACGAGCAGTACTTC. The gene calls are TRBV30 and TRBJ2-5, with TRBD1 matching 8 bases. The tail of the sequence fits TRBJ2-7 better, so the J call may be wrong. The V gene's germline CDR1 is GTSNPN and CDR2 SVGIG (reference sequence). This CDR3 spans 14 amino acids.

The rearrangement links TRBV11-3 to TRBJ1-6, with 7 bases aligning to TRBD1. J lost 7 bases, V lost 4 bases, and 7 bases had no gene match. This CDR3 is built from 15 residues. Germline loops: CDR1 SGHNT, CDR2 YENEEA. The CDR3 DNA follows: TGTGCCAGCAGCTCGGAGGCGGGACAGAATTCACCCCTCCACTTT. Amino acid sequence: CASSSEAGQNSPLHF.

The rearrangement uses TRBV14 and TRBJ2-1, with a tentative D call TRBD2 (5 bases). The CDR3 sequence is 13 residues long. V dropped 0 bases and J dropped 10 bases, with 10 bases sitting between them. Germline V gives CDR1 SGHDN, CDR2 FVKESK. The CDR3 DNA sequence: TGTGCCAGCAGCCAAGAAACCCGACTAGAGCAGTTCTTC. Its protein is CASSQETRLEQFF.

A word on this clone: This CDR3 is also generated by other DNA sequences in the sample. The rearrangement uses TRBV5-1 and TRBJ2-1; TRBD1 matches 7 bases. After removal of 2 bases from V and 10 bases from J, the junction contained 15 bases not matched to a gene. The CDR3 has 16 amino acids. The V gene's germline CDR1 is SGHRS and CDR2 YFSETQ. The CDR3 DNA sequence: TGCGCCAGCAGCTTAACACCGGGACAGTGGAAGAACGAGCAGTTCTTC. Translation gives CASSLTPGQWKNEQFF.

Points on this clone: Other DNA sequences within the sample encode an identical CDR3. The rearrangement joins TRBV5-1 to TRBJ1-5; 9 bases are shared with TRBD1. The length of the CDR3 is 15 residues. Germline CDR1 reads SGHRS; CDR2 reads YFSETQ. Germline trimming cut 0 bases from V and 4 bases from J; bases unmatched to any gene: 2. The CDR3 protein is CASSLDRGPNQPQHF. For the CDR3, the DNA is TGCGCCAGCAGCTTGGACAGGGGGCCTAATCAGCCCCAGCATTTT.

The CDR3 DNA reads as TGTGCCAGCAGTGACTCGGAGGATGGGTACAATGAGCAGTTCTTC. The encoded protein is CASSDSEDGYNEQFF. The chain is built from TRBV6-4 and TRBJ2-1, with D maybe TRBD2 (5 bases). CDR3 length: 15 residues. The germline V gene encodes CDR1 MRHNA and CDR2 SNTAGT. The V end was cut by 0 bases, the J end by 4 bases, with 10 bases between.

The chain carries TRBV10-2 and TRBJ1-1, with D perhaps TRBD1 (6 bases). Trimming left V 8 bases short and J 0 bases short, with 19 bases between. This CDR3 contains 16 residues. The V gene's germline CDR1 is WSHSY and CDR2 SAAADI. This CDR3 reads CASQERQGKMNTEAFF. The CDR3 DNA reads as TGCGCCAGCCAAGAGAGGCAGGGGAAAATGAACACTGAAGCTTTCTTT.

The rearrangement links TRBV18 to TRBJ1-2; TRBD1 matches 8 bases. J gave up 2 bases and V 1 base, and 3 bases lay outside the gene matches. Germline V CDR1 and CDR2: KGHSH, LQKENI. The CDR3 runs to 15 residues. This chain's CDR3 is CASSPQSGGNYGYTF. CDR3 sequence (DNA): TGTGCCAGCTCACCACAGTCAGGGGGCAACTATGGCTACACCTTC. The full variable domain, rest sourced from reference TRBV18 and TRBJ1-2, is NAGVMQNPRHLVRRRGQEARLRCSPMKGHSHVYWYRQLPEEGLKFMVYLQKENIIDESGMPKERFSAEFPKEGPSILRIQQVVRGDSAAYFCASSPQSGGNYGYTFGSGTRLTVV.

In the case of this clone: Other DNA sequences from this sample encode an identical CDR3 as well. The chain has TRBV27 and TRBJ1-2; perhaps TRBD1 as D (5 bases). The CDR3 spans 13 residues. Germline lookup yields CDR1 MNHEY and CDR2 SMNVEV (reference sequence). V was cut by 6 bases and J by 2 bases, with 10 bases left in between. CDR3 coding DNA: TGTGCCAGCAGCCTCGGGGGAAACTATGGCTACACCTTC. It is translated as CASSLGGNYGYTF.

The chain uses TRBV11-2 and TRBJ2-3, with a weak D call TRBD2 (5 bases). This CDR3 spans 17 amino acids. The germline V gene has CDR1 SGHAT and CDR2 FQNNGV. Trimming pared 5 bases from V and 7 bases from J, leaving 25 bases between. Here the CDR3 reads CASSPLTVTTWEHTQYF. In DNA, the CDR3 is TGTGCCAGCAGCCCCCTGACGGTCACTACATGGGAGCATACGCAGTATTTT.

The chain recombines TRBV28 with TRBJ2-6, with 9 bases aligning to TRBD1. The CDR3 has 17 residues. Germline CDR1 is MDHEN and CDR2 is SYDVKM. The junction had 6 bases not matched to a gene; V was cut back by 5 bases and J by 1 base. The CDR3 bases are TGTGCCAGCAGTCCCGGGACAGGGAGGTCTGGGGCCAACGTCCTGACTTTC. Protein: CASSPGTGRSGANVLTF.

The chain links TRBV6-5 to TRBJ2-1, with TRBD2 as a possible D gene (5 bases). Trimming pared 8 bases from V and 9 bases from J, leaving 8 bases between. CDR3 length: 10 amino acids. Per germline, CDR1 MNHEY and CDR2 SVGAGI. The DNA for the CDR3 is TGTGCCAGCGGAGGAGGTGAGCAGTTCTTC. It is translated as CASGGGEQFF.

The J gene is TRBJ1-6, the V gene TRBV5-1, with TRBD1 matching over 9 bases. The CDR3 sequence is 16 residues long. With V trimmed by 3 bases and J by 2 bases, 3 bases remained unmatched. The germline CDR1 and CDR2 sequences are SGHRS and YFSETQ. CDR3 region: CASSSGQGTYNSPLHF. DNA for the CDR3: TGCGCCAGCAGCTCGGGACAGGGAACCTATAATTCACCCCTCCACTTT.

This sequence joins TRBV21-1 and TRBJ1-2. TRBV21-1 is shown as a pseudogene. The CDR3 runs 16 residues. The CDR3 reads CASSKAPWPGSYGYTF. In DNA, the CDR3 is TGTGCCAGCAGCAAAGCCCCCTGGCCGGGGAGTTATGGCTACACCTTC.

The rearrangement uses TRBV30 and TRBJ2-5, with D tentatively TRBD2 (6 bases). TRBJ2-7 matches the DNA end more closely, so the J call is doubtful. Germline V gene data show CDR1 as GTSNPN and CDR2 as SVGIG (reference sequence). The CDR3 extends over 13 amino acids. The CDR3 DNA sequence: TGTGCCTGGGAAAGGGGACTCACCTACGAGCAGTACTTC. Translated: CAWERGLTYEQYF.

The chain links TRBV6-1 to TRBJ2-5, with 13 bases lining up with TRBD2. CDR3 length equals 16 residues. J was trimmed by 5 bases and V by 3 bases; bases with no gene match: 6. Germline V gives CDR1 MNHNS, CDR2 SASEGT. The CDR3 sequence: CASSDAGTSGAETQYF. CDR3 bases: TGTGCCAGCAGTGACGCCGGGACTAGCGGGGCGGAGACCCAGTACTTC.

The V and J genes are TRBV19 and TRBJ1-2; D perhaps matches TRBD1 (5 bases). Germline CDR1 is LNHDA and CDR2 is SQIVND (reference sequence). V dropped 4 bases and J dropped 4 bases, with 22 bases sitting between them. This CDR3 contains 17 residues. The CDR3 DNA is TGTGCCAGTAGTAGGGGTCAGGGAAGGGCCCCCACCTATGGCTACACCTTC. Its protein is CASSRGQGRAPTYGYTF.

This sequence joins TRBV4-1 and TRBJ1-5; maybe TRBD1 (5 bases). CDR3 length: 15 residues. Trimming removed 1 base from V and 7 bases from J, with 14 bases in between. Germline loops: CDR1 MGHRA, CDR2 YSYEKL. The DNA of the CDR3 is TGCGCCAGCAGCCAAGGCATTCGGGGGGAACAGCCCCAGCATTTT. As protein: CASSQGIRGEQPQHF.